One and the same sample provided the 3 T cell receptor beta chains below, sequenced in a study of cytomegalovirus exposure and HLA in healthy donors. The PCR had 60 Vbeta and 13 Jbeta primers. Sequencing used immunoSEQ multiplex PCR; TCRdb keeps in-frame clones, though not all of them. This sample has over 200,000 clones, with roughly 87% found just once. The specimen sequenced was PBMCs. These receptors came from a man aged 40-55 years in good health and CMV-seropositive.

V and J are TRBV6-5 and TRBJ2-2; D might be TRBD1 (6 bases). Trimming pared 2 bases from V and 2 bases from J, leaving 9 bases between. The CDR3 covers 15 residues. Germline-derived CDR1 and CDR2 are MNHEY and SVGAGI. CDR3 loop: CASSYQGINTGELFF. CDR3 coding DNA: TGTGCCAGCAGTTACCAGGGGATCAACACCGGGGAGCTGTTTTTT.

The J gene is TRBJ1-2, the V gene TRBV19; a weak D match, TRBD1 (6 bases). CDR1 is LNHDA, CDR2 SQIVND, per germline (reference sequence). Trimming took 5 bases from V and 3 from J, leaving 16 bases between them. The CDR3 runs to 15 residues. DNA for the CDR3: TGTGCCAGTAGTGGGGGACAACTAGGTGACTATGGCTACACCTTC. This encodes CASSGGQLGDYGYTF.

V and J are TRBV19 and TRBJ1-1; D not resolved. The CDR3 has 15 residues. CDR1 and CDR2 (germline): LNHDA, SQIVND (reference sequence). V was cut by 5 bases and J by 0 bases, with 13 bases left in between. This CDR3 is CASSALPRMNTEAFF. CDR3 nucleotides: TGTGCCAGTAGTGCGTTGCCCAGGATGAACACTGAAGCTTTCTTT.